These 3 T cell receptor beta chains originate from one sample sequenced in a study of OX40 agonist ivuxolimab in advanced cancers. The method was immunoSEQ multiplex PCR; TCRdb's version includes in-frame clones alone and lacks a portion of them. There are tens of thousands of clones in the sample; around 94% occur only once, and approximately 11% lies in the top ten. The specimen was CD4+ or CD8+ T cells sorted from blood, collected in a trial of the OX40 agonist ivuxolimab. Receptors originate from an adult with an advanced solid tumor such as melanoma, head and neck, liver or kidney cancer.

The chain carries TRBV11-2 and TRBJ2-7, with 13 bases that match TRBD2. The CDR3 sequence is 16 residues long. V was clipped by 5 bases and J by 4 bases; unmatched bases: 8. Germline V gene lookup returns CDR1 SGHAT and CDR2 FQNNGV. Here the CDR3 DNA reads TGTGCCAGCAGCACGGGGCCGGGACTAGCGGGATACGAGCAGTACTTC. Its translation is CASSTGPGLAGYEQYF.

V and J are TRBV7-8 and TRBJ2-2, with D perhaps TRBD1 or TRBD2 (5 bases each). Germline V gene sequence: CDR1 SGHVS, CDR2 FQNEAQ. The CDR3 runs 15 residues. V gave up 0 bases and J gave up 3 bases, with 8 bases separating them. The CDR3 here is CASSLAGTDTGELFF. The CDR3 nucleotides read TGTGCCAGCAGCTTAGCAGGGACGGACACCGGGGAGCTGTTTTTT.

The V and J genes are TRBV4-3 and TRBJ1-2; 8 positions match TRBD1. CDR1 is LGHNA, CDR2 YSLEER, per germline. The CDR3 is 17 amino acids. The trim removed 0 bases at V and 4 bases at J, leaving 10 bases unmatched. CDR3 sequence reads: CASSQDKATGAFYGYTF. Written as DNA, the CDR3 is TGCGCCAGCAGCCAAGATAAAGCGACAGGGGCCTTCTATGGCTACACCTTC.